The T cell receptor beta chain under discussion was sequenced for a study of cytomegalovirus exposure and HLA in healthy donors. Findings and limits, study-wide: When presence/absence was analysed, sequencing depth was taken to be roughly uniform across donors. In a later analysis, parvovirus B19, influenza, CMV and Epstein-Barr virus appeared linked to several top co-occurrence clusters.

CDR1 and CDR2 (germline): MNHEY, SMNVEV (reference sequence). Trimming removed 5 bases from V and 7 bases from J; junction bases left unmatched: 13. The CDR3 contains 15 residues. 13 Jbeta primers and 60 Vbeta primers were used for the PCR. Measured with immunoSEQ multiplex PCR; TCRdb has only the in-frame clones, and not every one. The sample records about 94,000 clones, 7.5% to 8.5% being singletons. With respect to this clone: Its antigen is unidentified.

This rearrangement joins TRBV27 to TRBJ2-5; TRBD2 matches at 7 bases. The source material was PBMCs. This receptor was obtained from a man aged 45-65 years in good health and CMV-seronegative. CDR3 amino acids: CASSPQSTSVGTQYF. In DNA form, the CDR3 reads TGTGCCAGCAGTCCCCAAAGCACTAGCGTCGGGACCCAGTACTTC.